This T cell receptor (beta chain) came from a study of blood T cell repertoires in COVID-19 (dated by TCRdb to the early 2020s). With regard to the full study: Collaborator samples came from the United States, Italy and Spain and covered acute and convalescent phases of COVID-19. Where available, HLA class I and class II types were taken from metadata supplied by the sample provider and were not determined by assay-based typing. The material from the prospective study consisted of cDNA or gDNA derived from T cells, B-cell-depleted T cells, or PBMCs. Samples came from the ongoing ImmuneRACE study (first 160 participants) plus 1,254 subjects from 6 global collaborators. The dataset comprised deeply sampled blood TCRbeta repertoires from subjects exposed to, actively infected with, or recovered from COVID-19. Nearly every sample came with metadata listing a de-identified subject ID, COVID-19 status, age in years and sex. The repertoires were released in a freely available public database meant as a resource for research on the immune response to SARS-CoV-2.

Whole blood was collected in K2EDTA tubes by collaborating institutions according to the institutions' own protocols. Collaborator samples were shipped for TCRbeta analysis as frozen whole blood, isolated PBMCs, or DNA extracted from either sample type. TCRbeta CDR3 regions were amplified from genomic DNA by means of the immunoSEQ Assay, a bias-controlled multiplex PCR. From the authors' description of their analysis: Nucleated cell counts per sample were estimated from amplification of reference gene primers within the assay. To quantify the absolute abundance of each unique TCRbeta CDR3 rearrangement, sequence reads were collapsed and filtered. Productive Simpson clonality was computed per sample as the square root of Simpson's diversity index over productive rearrangements. Sourced from immuneACCESS, this table was stored by TCRdb with only in-frame sequences that have V and J called. A share of the clones is absent; for the studies checked, an unresolved V gene accounts for under half, and the remainder has no known explanation. V and J calls and clone size are those listed in that table; D and trimming were worked out from the DNA. The sample has more than 25,000 clones on record, about 89% of them singletons. The ten most abundant clones make up about 3.2% of the sample.

Broad study findings and their caveats: The amount of clinical and demographic metadata varied by source and participant and was provided uncurated.

As encoded in the germline V gene, CDR1 is SGHAT while CDR2 is FQNNGV. Taken from cysteine to phenylalanine, the CDR3 has 15 residues. Only the CDR3 part of the read is kept: 45 bases, read in frame from the first base. The V end loses 2 bases and the J end loses 4 bases, and a stretch of 11 bases separates them. With regard to this clone: The antigen this receptor binds is unknown. No clone much larger than this one lies a single base away; base qualities are absent.

The sequence derives from a human donor in a cohort sampled during active COVID-19. The V and J segments used are TRBV11-2 and TRBJ2-2; confidence is insufficient to name the D gene. The sample consisted of peripheral blood. The DNA is as follows: TGTGCCAGCAGCTTATATGATAGAACCACCGGGGAGCTGTTTTTT. It is translated as CASSLYDRTTGELFF.